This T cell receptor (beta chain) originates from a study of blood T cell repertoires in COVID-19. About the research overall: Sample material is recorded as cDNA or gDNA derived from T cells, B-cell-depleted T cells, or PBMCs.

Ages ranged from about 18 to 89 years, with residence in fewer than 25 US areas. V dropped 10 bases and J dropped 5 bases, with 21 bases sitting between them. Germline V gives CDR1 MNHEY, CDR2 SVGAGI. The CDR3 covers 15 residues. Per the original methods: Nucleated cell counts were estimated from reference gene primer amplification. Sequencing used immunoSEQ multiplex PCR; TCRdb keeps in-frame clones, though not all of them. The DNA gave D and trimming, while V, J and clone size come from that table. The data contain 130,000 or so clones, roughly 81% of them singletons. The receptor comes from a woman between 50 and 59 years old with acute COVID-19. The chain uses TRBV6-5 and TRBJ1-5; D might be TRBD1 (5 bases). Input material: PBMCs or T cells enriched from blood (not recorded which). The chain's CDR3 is CATSTLGVGHQPQHF. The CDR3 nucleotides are TGTGCCACCTCTACCCTAGGGGTTGGTCATCAGCCCCAGCATTTT.